This TCR beta chain originates from a study of T-cell reconstitution after alpha-beta-depleted transplantation in children. The TCRbeta library was prepared with unique molecular identifiers. TCRdb recomputed calls from the PCR reads with MiXCR, one row per CDR3 protein. Of 300,000 or so distinct CDR3 sequences listed, approximately 9.6% are singletons. The CDR3 contains 14 residues. Germline-derived CDR1 and CDR2 are SGHRS and YFSETQ. As regards this clonotype: A read error may produce the germline difference seen at one junction end.

The material sequenced was PBMCs from the stem cell graft donor, taken from the stem cell graft. The receptor was isolated from a human donor who donated a stem cell graft to a child with SCID. The chain uses TRBV5-1 and TRBJ2-2, with TRBD1 matching over 9 bases. The CDR3 nucleotides read TGCGCCAGCAGACAGGGGGCGAACACCTGGGAGCTGTTTTTT. It codes for CASRQGANTWELFF.